The 3 T cell receptor beta chains below all came from one sample that was sequenced in a study of vaccination and CD4 T cells after COVID-19. Cultured CD4+ T cells had their DNA profiled by the Oncomine TCR Beta short-read assay. TCRdb itself ran the PCR reads through MiXCR, one entry per CDR3 protein. The data hold roughly 8,900 distinct CDR3 sequences, with about 41% observed a single time. As to treatment: approximately 11-day PBMC culture with coronavirus spike peptide pools or control peptides (ViraFEST assay). Their specific antigens are unknown. Sequences were obtained from CD4+ T cells from blood, cultured in vitro. These receptor sequences come from a human donor who had recovered from COVID-19.

J is TRBJ1-2 and V is TRBV19; TRBD1 is a possible D gene (6 bases). V lost 5 bases and J lost 6, with 10 bases in between. The CDR3 spans 12 residues. In germline, CDR1 is LNHDA, CDR2 SQIVND (reference sequence). CDR3 DNA: TGTGCCAGTAGTGTCTCAGGGGATGGCTACACCTTC. It encodes CASSVSGDGYTF.

This clonotype rates as medium-sized (0.01 to 0.1%). Germline and junction disagree at one end, which may indicate a read error. The chain joins TRBV20-1 to TRBJ1-5, with a tentative D call TRBD1 (5 bases). CDR3 size: 14 residues. Germline values: CDR1 DFQATT, CDR2 SNEGSKA (reference sequence). This CDR3 is CSARDRRGKQPQHF. Here the CDR3 DNA reads TGCAGTGCTAGAGATAGAAGGGGCAAGCAGCCCCAGCATTTT.

This clonotype was detected once. The chain employs TRBV2 and TRBJ1-1; 8 bases are a match to TRBD1. The V gene end was trimmed by 4 bases and the J gene end by 5 bases; junction bases not matched to a gene: 9. Per germline, CDR1 SNHLY and CDR2 FYNNEI. The CDR3 is 15 residues long. CDR3 in DNA: TGTGCCAGCAGTGTTGGTCCGGACAGGGTGACTGAAGCTTTCTTT. Its translation: CASSVGPDRVTEAFF.